This TCR beta chain derives from a study of T-cell reconstitution after alpha-beta-depleted transplantation in children. This clonotype has more than one count but fewer than ten. Germline loops: CDR1 SGHTA, CDR2 FQGNSA. The V gene end was trimmed by 8 bases and the J gene end by 6 bases; junction bases not matched to a gene: 7. The CDR3 sequence is 15 residues long. During its preparation, the TCRbeta library received unique molecular identifiers. TCRdb used MiXCR to reprocess the PCR reads, holding one entry per CDR3 protein. This sample has 600,000 to 700,000 distinct CDR3 sequences, with 16% found just once.

Specimen: PBMCs from the stem cell graft donor, collected from the stem cell graft. The chain employs TRBV7-2 and TRBJ2-1, with TRBD2 matching 13 bases. The sequence derives from a human donor who donated a stem cell graft to a child with acute myeloid leukemia. DNA for the CDR3: TGTGCCAGCCGACGGACTAGCGGGGGTGGCAATGAGCAGTTCTTC. Translating gives CASRRTSGGGNEQFF. The variable domain in full, with the rest retrieved from reference TRBV7-2 and TRBJ2-1, is GAGVSQSPSNKVTEKGKDVELRCDPISGHTALYWYRQSLGQGLEFLIYFQGNSAPDKSGLPSDRFSAERTGGSVSTLTIQRTQQEDSAVYLCASRRTSGGGNEQFFGPGTRLTVL.